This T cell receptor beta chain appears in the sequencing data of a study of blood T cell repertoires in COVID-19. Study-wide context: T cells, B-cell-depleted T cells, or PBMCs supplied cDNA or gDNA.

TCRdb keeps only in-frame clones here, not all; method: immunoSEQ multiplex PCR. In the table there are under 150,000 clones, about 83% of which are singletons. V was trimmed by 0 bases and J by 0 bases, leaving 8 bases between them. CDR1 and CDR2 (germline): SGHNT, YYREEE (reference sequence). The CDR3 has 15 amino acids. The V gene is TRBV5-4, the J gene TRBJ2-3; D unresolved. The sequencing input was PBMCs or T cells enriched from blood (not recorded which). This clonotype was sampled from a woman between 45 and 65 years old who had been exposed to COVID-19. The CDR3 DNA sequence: TGTGCCAGCAGCTTGGGGGCCTATAGCACAGATACGCAGTATTTT. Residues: CASSLGAYSTDTQYF. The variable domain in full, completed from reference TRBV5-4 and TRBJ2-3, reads ETGVTQSPTHLIKTRGQQVTLRCSSQSGHNTVSWYQQALGQGPQFIFQYYREEENGRGNFPPRFSGLQFPNYSSELNVNALELDDSALYLCASSLGAYSTDTQYFGPGTRLTVL.